Following are 20 T cell receptor beta chains from one sample sequenced in a study of regulatory T cells in long-lasting Graves disease. Through Arm-PCR of CDR3 regions and iRepertoire HTBI primers, TCR beta libraries were built. In TCRdb, the multiplex PCR reads were re-called with MiXCR into one record per CDR3 protein. The sample includes over 200,000 distinct CDR3 sequences, about 18% of them seen just once. Time point meaning: newly diagnosed GD, antithyroid drugs for less than 3 months. Scientists built the TCR library using RNA that was extracted from PBMCs. The same sample was also studied in work on T cells in Graves' hyperthyroidism and ophthalmopathy.

Sample: peripheral blood mononuclear cells (PBMCs), taken at new diagnosis, from a patient treated with antithyroid drugs. Receptor source: a woman aged 25 to 39 with Graves disease.

The J gene is TRBJ2-4, the V gene TRBV5-1; D is unresolved. The CDR3 sequence is 16 residues long. Trimming took 0 bases from V and 3 from J, leaving 13 bases between them. Germline values: CDR1 SGHRS, CDR2 YFSETQ. CDR3 residues: CASSLEHTVGKNIQYF. In DNA, the CDR3 is TGCGCCAGCAGCTTGGAACATACAGTGGGCAAAAACATTCAGTACTTC.

There are many counts of this clonotype. The rearrangement uses TRBV9 and TRBJ1-3; D gene unclear. The CDR3 has 15 amino acids. Germline V gives CDR1 SGDLS, CDR2 YYNGEE. The V gene lost 0 bases and the J gene lost 6 bases, with 13 bases spanning the gap. CDR3 sequence: CASSVAVAVENTIYF. In DNA form, the CDR3 reads TGTGCCAGCAGCGTAGCTGTGGCAGTAGAAAACACCATATATTTT.

This clonotype was recorded many times. The gene calls are TRBV2 and TRBJ1-6; weak D call: TRBD1 (6 bases). The length of the CDR3 is 15 residues. Trimming took off 6 bases at V and 7 bases at J, with 16 bases between the two ends. Germline V gene sequence: CDR1 SNHLY, CDR2 FYNNEI. CDR3 amino acids: CASRGAGAGNSPLHF. The DNA for the CDR3 is TGTGCCAGCAGGGGGGCAGGGGCCGGCAATTCACCCCTCCACTTT.

This clonotype was detected ten times or more. J is TRBJ1-1 and V is TRBV12-5; TRBD1 matches at 11 bases. The CDR3 is made up of 21 amino acids. The V segment lost 2 bases and the J segment 5 bases; nucleotides outside the gene matches: 22. Per the germline V gene, CDR1 is LGHNT and CDR2 is FRNRAP. The CDR3, as DNA: TGTGCTAGTGGTTTGCCACAAGGGCCGGGACAGGGGGTGCTAGTGAGGACTGAAGCTTTCTTT. Translating it yields CASGLPQGPGQGVLVRTEAFF.

This clonotype came up many times. The chain uses TRBV20-1 and TRBJ1-1, with D hard to call. CDR1 is DFQATT and CDR2 is SNEGSKA in the germline V gene (reference sequence). The CDR3 is 12 residues long. Trimming cost V 3 bases and J 4 bases, with 9 bases left between them. In nucleotides, the CDR3 is TGCAGTGCTAGGCAGTACCCCACTGAAGCTTTCTTT. It is translated as CSARQYPTEAFF.

In its sample, this clonotype was seen many times. The chain combines TRBV11-2 with TRBJ1-1; D is uncertain. The CDR3 runs to 13 residues. V lost 0 bases and J lost 5, with 7 bases in between. Germline CDR1 SGHAT, CDR2 FQNNGV. DNA of the CDR3: TGTGCCAGCAGCTTAGAGGAGGAGACTGAAGCTTTCTTT. It specifies CASSLEEETEAFF. The full variable domain, rest sourced from reference TRBV11-2 and TRBJ1-1, is EAGVAQSPRYKIIEKRQSVAFWCNPISGHATLYWYQQILGQGPKLLIQFQNNGVVDDSQLPKDRFSAERLKGVDSTLKIQPAKLEDSAVYLCASSLEEETEAFFGQGTRLTVV.

At least ten counts were recorded for this clonotype. The J gene is TRBJ1-1, the V gene TRBV9, with D maybe TRBD1 (5 bases). V was trimmed by 0 bases and J by 4 bases, leaving 13 bases between them. Germline V lookup: CDR1 SGDLS, CDR2 YYNGEE. This CDR3 comprises 15 residues. CDR3 sequence reads: CASSVAGRAVTEAFF. Written as DNA, the CDR3 is TGTGCCAGCAGCGTAGCTGGCAGGGCGGTCACTGAAGCTTTCTTT.

This clonotype appeared many times. The chain joins TRBV6-1 to TRBJ2-1; 8 positions agree with TRBD1. Germline V gene sequence: CDR1 MNHNS, CDR2 SASEGT. This CDR3 is 14 amino acids long. With 1 base clipped from V and 8 bases from J, the junction kept 4 bases outside the gene matches. This CDR3 is CASSEGTGHYEQFF. The CDR3 DNA reads as TGTGCCAGCAGTGAAGGGACAGGGCACTATGAGCAGTTCTTC.

This clonotype was observed at least ten times. The junction differs from germline at one of its ends, possibly a read error. The CDR3 sequence is CASSSWASNNGQFF. CDR3 coding DNA: TGTGCCAGCAGCTCATGGGCATCGAACAATGGGCAGTTCTTC. The genes are TRBV11-3 and TRBJ2-1; D remains unclear. Germline V gene lookup returns CDR1 SGHNT and CDR2 YENEEA. The CDR3 sequence is 14 residues long.

This clonotype occurred many times. This chain uses TRBV20-1 with TRBJ1-3; no clear D gene. Germline CDR1 is DFQATT and CDR2 is SNEGSKA (reference sequence). The V end lost 0 bases, the J end lost 0 bases, and 9 bases lay between the germline ends. This CDR3 region has 15 residues. CDR3 protein: CSARDTWSSGNTIYF. The CDR3 DNA is TGCAGTGCTAGAGATACCTGGAGCTCTGGAAACACCATATATTTT.

This clonotype showed up many times. V and J are TRBV7-9 and TRBJ1-1; TRBD1 matches 10 bases. With 5 bases clipped from V and 6 bases from J, the junction kept 6 bases outside the gene matches. Germline V gene data show CDR1 as SEHNR and CDR2 as FQNEAQ (reference sequence). The CDR3 consists of 14 residues. The CDR3 DNA follows: TGTGCCAGCAGCGGCCGGACAGGGGGGGCTGAAGCTTTCTTT. Translation gives CASSGRTGGAEAFF.

This clonotype was observed many times. This chain links TRBV7-9 with TRBJ1-1, with D possibly being TRBD1 (5 bases). Deletions cut 3 bases from V and 1 base from J, with 9 bases between. The length of the CDR3 is 14 residues. Germline V gene sequence: CDR1 SEHNR, CDR2 FQNEAQ (reference sequence). CDR3 sequence (DNA): TGTGCCAGCAGCTTTGGGACGGCGAACACTGAAGCTTTCTTT. Translated, it gives CASSFGTANTEAFF.

This clonotype appeared many times. This chain joins TRBV12-3 or TRBV12-4 and TRBJ1-5, with TRBD1 as a possible D gene (6 bases). V lost 6 bases and J 9 bases, leaving 18 bases between the germline ends. CDR3 length equals 14 residues. The CDR3 spells CASSSNRDDRPQHF. The DNA for the CDR3 is TGTGCCAGCAGCTCTAACAGGGATGACCGGCCCCAGCATTTT.

This clonotype was detected ten times or more. The chain links TRBV11-2 to TRBJ2-4; 8 bases are shared with TRBD1. The trim removed 6 bases at V and 0 bases at J, leaving 16 bases unmatched. The germline V gene encodes CDR1 SGHAT and CDR2 FQNNGV. CDR3 length: 19 amino acids. For the CDR3, the DNA is TGTGCCAGCAGTACCCCCAGGGGGCAAGCGGCTCTAGCCAAAAACATTCAGTACTTC. The encoded protein is CASSTPRGQAALAKNIQYF.

This clonotype was seen ten or more times. V is TRBV4-1 and J is TRBJ1-3; maybe TRBD1 (5 bases). CDR1 MGHRA and CDR2 YSYEKL come from the germline V gene. The CDR3 is 16 amino acids. Trimming removed 0 bases at V and 4 bases at J, with 13 bases between. The CDR3 is CASSQEFRGGGNTIYF. CDR3 sequence (DNA): TGCGCCAGCAGCCAAGAGTTCCGGGGGGGAGGAAACACCATATATTTT.

The sample holds a few counts of this clonotype. This chain connects TRBV19 to TRBJ2-5; 8 bases map to TRBD2. The germline V gene has CDR1 LNHDA and CDR2 SQIVND (reference sequence). The CDR3 runs to 15 residues. The V gene end was trimmed by 5 bases and the J gene end by 4 bases; junction bases not matched to a gene: 9. DNA of the CDR3: TGTGCCAGTAGTGTTAAGCGGGGGCCTACAGAGACCCAGTACTTC. This codes for CASSVKRGPTETQYF.

Details on this clonotype: Only one base separates this from a far larger clonotype, so it likely reflects a read error. The chain employs TRBV20-1 and TRBJ2-1, with TRBD2 identical over 9 bases. Germline CDR1 and CDR2: DFQATT and SNEGSKA (reference sequence). V lost 6 bases to trimming and J lost 13 bases; unmatched junction nucleotides: 19. The CDR3 is 15 residues long. The CDR3 DNA sequence: TGCAGTGCCTGCCCTAGCGGGGCCGCCTGGGAGACCCAGTTCTTC. It specifies CSACPSGAAWETQFF.

Worth noting for this clonotype: It differs at one base from a far larger clone, so likely a read error. This chain joins TRBV7-2 and TRBJ2-5, with 10 positions matching TRBD2. The end of the DNA is better explained by TRBJ2-1, so the J call may be wrong. The CDR3 has 16 amino acids. CDR1 and CDR2 (germline): SGHTA, FQGNSA. CDR3 region: CASSPRTSGQSHEQFF. For the CDR3, the DNA is TGTGCCAGCAGCCCGCGGACTAGCGGTCAAAGCCATGAGCAGTTCTTC.

Comment on this clonotype: It may be a read error: a sequence one base away is much more abundant. The CDR3 does not close with the conserved phenylalanine or tryptophan, likely indicating a read error. The chain links TRBV27 to TRBJ1-6; 8 nucleotides align to TRBD1. Germline-derived CDR1 and CDR2 are MNHEY and SMNVEV (reference sequence). Germline trimming cut 7 bases from V and 6 bases from J; bases unmatched to any gene: 5. The CDR3 has 14 residues. CDR3 residues: CASNPGQVNSPLHL. The CDR3 nucleotides read TGTGCCAGCAACCCGGGACAGGTTAATTCACCCCTCCACCTT.

This clonotype was seen a few times. A much larger clone lies one base from this, so it may be a read error. The CDR3 DNA reads as TGTGCCAGCAGCGTAGACCAGCGCAGGAAGCAGTTCTTC. Its protein is CASSVDQRRKQFF. The chain is built from TRBV9 and TRBJ2-1; D not certain. The CDR3 loop spans 13 amino acids. Germline lookup yields CDR1 SGDLS and CDR2 YYNGEE. Trimming cost V 0 bases and J 11 bases, with 12 bases left between them.